This T cell receptor (beta chain) was observed in a study of T cells after yellow fever vaccination. General observations from the study: Some clonotypes were seen in both the CD4 and the CD8 compartments. These made up a small share and likely arose from convergent recombination. High-abundance clonotypes from the bulk population could contaminate FACS-sorted repertoires.

The CDR3 has 17 amino acids. The germline V and J ends were trimmed by 4 bases and 0 bases, with 15 bases remaining between them. CDR1 and CDR2 (germline): LGHNA, YNFKEQ. A word on this clonotype: What it recognizes is unknown.

5'RACE template switching generated TCR cDNA, adding a universal primer site and UMIs. TCRdb recomputed calls from the 5' RACE reads with MiXCR, one row per CDR3 protein. The sample includes approximately 170,000 distinct CDR3 sequences, 11% seen only once; the top ten take about 40%. The receptor comes from a man between 18 and 35 years old who received the YFV17D yellow fever vaccine. The chain has TRBV4-2 and TRBJ1-4; D remains ambiguous. The sample here was CD8+ T cells sorted from PBMCs, taken 15 days after the yellow fever booster vaccination. The CDR3 bases are TGTGCCAGCAGCCCACAACTTTTACGTGCAACTAATGAAAAACTGTTTTTT. This codes for CASSPQLLRATNEKLFF.